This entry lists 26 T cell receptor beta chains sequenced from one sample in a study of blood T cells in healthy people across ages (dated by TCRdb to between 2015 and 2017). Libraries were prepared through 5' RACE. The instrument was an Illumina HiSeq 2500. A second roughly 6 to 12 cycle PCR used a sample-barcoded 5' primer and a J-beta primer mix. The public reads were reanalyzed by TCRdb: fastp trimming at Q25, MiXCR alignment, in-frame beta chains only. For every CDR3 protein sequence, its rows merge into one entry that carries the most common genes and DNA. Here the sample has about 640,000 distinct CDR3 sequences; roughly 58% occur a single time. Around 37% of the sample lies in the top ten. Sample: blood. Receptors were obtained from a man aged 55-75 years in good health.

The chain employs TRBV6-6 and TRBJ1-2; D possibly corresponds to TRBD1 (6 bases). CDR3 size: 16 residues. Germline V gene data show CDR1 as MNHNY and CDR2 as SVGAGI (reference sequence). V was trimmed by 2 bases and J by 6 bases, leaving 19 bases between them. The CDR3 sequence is CASSYHFSGETNGYTF. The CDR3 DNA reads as TGTGCCAGCAGTTACCATTTTTCAGGGGAAACTAATGGCTACACCTTC.

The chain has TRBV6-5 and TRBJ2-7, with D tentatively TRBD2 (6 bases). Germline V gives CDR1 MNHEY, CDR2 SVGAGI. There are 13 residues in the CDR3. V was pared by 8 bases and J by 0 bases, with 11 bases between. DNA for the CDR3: TGTGCCAGCGGACGGGACTTCTCCTACGAGCAGTACTTC. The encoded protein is CASGRDFSYEQYF.

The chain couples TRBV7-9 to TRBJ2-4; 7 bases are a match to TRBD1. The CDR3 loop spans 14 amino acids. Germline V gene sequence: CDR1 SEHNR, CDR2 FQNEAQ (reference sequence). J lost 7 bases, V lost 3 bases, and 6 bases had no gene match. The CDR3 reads CASSLNRGGNIQYF. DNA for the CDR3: TGTGCCAGCAGCTTGAACAGGGGTGGCAACATTCAGTACTTC.

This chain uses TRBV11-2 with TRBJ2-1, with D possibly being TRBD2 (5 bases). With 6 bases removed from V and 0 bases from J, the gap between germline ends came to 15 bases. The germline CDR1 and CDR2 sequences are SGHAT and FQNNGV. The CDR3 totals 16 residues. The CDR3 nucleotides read TGTGCCAGCAGTTTAACCACGGGGAGCTCCTACAATGAGCAGTTCTTC. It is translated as CASSLTTGSSYNEQFF.

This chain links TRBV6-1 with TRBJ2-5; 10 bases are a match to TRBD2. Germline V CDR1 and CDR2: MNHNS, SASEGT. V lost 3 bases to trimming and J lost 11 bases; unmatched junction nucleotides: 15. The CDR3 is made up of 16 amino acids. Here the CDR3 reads CASSERRLAGDNEQYF. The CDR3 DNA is TGTGCCAGCAGTGAGAGGAGGCTAGCGGGGGACAATGAGCAGTACTTC.

The CDR3 DNA follows: TGCAGTGCTAGCCCAGGGGGGCTAGCGGGGTTGCAAGAGACCCAGTACTTC. The encoded protein is CSASPGGLAGLQETQYF. The chain couples TRBV20-1 to TRBJ2-5; TRBD2 agrees at 9 bases. The length of the CDR3 is 17 residues. V trimming: 3 bases; J trimming: 2 bases; junction bases outside the gene matches: 13. Germline values: CDR1 DFQATT, CDR2 SNEGSKA (reference sequence).

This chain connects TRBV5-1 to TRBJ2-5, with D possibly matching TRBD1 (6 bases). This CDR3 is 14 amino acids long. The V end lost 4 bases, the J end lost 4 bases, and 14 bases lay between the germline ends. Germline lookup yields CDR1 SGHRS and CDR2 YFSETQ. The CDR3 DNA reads TGCGCCAGCAGCCCCCGACAGGTCGGAGAGACCCAGTACTTC. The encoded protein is CASSPRQVGETQYF.

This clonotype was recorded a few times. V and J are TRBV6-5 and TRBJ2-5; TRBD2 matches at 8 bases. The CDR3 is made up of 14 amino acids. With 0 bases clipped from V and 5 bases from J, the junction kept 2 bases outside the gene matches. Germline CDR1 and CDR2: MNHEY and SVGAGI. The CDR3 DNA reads TGTGCCAGCAGTTACTCGCGACTAGCGGAGACCCAGTACTTC. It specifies CASSYSRLAETQYF.

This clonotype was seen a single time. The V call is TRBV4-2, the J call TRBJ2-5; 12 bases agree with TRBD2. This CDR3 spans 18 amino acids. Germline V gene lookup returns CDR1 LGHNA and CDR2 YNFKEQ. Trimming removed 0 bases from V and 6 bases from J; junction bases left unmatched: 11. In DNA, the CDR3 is TGTGCCAGCAGCCAAGAGTTGCTAGCGGGGGGGCCGACGAAGACCCAGTACTTC. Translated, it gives CASSQELLAGGPTKTQYF.

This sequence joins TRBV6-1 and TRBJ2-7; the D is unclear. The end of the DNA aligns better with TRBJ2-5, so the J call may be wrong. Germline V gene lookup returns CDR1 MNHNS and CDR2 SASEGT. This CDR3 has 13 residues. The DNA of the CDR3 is TGTGCCAGCAGTAAAGGACCAGAAGAGACCCAGTACTTC. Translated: CASSKGPEETQYF.

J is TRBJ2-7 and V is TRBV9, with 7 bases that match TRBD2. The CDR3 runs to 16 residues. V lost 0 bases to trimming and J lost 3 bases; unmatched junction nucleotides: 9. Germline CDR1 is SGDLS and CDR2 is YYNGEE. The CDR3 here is CASSVGPGGTFYEQYF. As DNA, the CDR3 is TGTGCCAGCAGCGTAGGCCCCGGGGGGACCTTCTACGAGCAGTACTTC.

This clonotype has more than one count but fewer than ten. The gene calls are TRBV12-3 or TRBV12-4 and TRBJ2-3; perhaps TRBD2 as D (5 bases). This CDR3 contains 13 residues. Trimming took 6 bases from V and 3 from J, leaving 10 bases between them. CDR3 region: CASSIAQTDTQYF. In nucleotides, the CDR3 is TGTGCCAGCAGCATAGCGCAGACAGATACGCAGTATTTT.

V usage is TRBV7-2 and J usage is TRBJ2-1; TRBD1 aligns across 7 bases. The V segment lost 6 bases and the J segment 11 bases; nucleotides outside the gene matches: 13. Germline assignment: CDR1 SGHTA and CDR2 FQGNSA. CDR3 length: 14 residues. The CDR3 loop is CASRLRQGGVKQFF. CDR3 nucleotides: TGTGCCAGCAGGCTCCGACAGGGCGGCGTGAAGCAGTTCTTC.

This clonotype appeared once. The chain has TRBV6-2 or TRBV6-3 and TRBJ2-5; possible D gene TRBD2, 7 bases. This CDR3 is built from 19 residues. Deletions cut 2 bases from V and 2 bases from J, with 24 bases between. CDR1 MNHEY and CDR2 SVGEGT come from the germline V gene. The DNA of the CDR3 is TGTGCCAGCAGTTACGGCGTGGCGGGGGCAGTCCCGGGACAAGAGACCCAGTACTTC. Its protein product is CASSYGVAGAVPGQETQYF.

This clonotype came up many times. CDR3 sequence reads: CSVEGGANYEQYF. Written as DNA, the CDR3 is TGCAGCGTGGAGGGGGGGGCCAACTACGAGCAGTACTTC. The chain carries TRBV29-1 and TRBJ2-7; a possible D gene is TRBD2 (7 bases). Trimming stripped 6 bases from V and 3 bases from J, with 15 bases between. This CDR3 has 13 amino acids. Per the germline V gene, CDR1 is SQVTM and CDR2 is ANQGSEA.

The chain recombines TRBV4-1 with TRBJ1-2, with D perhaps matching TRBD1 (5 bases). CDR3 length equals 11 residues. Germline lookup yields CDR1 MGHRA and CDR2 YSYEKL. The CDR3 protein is CVGKGIYGYTF. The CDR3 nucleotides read TGCGTAGGGAAGGGGATCTATGGCTACACCTTC.

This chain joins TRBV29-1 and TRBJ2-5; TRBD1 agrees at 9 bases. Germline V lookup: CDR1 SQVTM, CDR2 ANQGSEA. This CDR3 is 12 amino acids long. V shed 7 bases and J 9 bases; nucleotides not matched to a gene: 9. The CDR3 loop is CSGRQGGCAQYF. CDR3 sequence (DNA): TGCAGCGGCCGACAGGGGGGATGTGCCCAGTACTTC.

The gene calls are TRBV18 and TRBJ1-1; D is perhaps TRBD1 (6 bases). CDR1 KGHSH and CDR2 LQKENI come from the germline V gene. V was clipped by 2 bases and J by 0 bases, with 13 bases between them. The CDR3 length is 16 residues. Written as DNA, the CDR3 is TGTGCCAGCTCACCATCACCGGGACATATGAACACTGAAGCTTTCTTT. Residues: CASSPSPGHMNTEAFF.

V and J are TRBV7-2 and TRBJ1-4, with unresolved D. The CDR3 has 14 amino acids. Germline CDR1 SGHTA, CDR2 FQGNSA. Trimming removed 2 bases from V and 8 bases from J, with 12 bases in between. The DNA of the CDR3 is TGTGCCAGCAGCTTACGGGGTGGGAGGGAAAAACTGTTTTTT. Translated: CASSLRGGREKLFF.

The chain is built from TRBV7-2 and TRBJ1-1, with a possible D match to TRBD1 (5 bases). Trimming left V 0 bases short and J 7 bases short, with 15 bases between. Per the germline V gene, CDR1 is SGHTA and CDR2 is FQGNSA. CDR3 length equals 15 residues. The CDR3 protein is CASSLALGTQGEAFF. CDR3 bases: TGTGCCAGCAGCTTAGCGCTCGGGACGCAAGGTGAAGCTTTCTTT.

Written as DNA, the CDR3 is TGTGCCAGCAGTTTAAGGAGGCAAGACACCGGGGAGCTGTTTTTT. Translating gives CASSLRRQDTGELFF. The chain combines TRBV12-3 or TRBV12-4 with TRBJ2-2, with D possibly being TRBD2 (5 bases). V was clipped by 2 bases and J by 3 bases, with 10 bases between them. The CDR3 has 15 residues.

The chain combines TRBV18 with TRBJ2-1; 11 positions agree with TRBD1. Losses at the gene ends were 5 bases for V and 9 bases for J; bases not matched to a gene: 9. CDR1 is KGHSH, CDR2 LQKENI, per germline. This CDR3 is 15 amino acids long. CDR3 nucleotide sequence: TGTGCCAGCTCATATGGACAGGGGGCAAGGAGTGAGCAGTTCTTC. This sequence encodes CASSYGQGARSEQFF.

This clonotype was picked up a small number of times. The CDR3 sequence is CASSHKQGVADTQYF. The CDR3 nucleotides are TGTGCCAGCAGTCACAAACAGGGAGTCGCAGATACGCAGTATTTT. The V and J genes are TRBV6-5 and TRBJ2-3; perhaps TRBD1 as D (6 bases). V was clipped by 5 bases and J by 4 bases, with 16 bases between them. Germline CDR1 is MNHEY and CDR2 is SVGAGI. The CDR3 extends over 15 amino acids.

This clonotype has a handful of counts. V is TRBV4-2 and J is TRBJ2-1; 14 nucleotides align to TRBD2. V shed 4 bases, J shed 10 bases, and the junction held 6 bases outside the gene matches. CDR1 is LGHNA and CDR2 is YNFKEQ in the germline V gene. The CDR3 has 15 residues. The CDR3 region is CASSPRTSGGREQFF. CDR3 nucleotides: TGTGCCAGCAGCCCGAGGACTAGCGGGGGGCGCGAGCAGTTCTTC.

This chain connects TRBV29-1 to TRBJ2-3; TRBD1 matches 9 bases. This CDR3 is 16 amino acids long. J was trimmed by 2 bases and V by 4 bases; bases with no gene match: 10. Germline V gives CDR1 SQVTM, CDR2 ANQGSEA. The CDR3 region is CSVGGGGTGFTDTQYF. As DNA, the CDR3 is TGCAGCGTTGGGGGGGGCGGGACAGGGTTCACAGATACGCAGTATTTT.

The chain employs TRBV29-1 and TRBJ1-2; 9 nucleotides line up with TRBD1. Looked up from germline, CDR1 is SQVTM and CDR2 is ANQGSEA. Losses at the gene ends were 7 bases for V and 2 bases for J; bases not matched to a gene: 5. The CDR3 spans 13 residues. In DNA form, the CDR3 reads TGCAGCGGATCGACAGGGGGGAACTATGGCTACACCTTC. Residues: CSGSTGGNYGYTF.